Described below is a single TCR beta chain sequence and its context. This record comes from a study of blood T cell repertoires in COVID-19. As for the study in general: Sample material is recorded as cDNA or gDNA derived from T cells, B-cell-depleted T cells, or PBMCs.

Per the study methods: Amplification of reference gene primers provided the estimated nucleated cell counts. Sequencing was performed with immunoSEQ multiplex PCR; in TCRdb, only in-frame clones are kept and a portion is missing. V and J calls plus clone size are reproduced from that table; the DNA served to infer D and trimming. Of roughly 250,000 clones in the sample, roughly 83% are singletons; the top ten hold roughly a tenth. The clonotype comes from a woman aged 80 or over with acute or convalescent COVID-19. Material: peripheral blood.

The CDR3 reads CASSGGSTGRATGELFF. For the CDR3, the DNA is TGTGCCAGCAGTGGGGGGTCAACAGGGAGGGCCACCGGGGAGCTGTTTTTT. This chain links TRBV2 with TRBJ2-2; D is perhaps TRBD2 (7 bases). Per germline, CDR1 SNHLY and CDR2 FYNNEI. V dropped 4 bases and J dropped 4 bases, with 19 bases sitting between them. The CDR3 runs 17 residues. Combining the CDR3 with reference TRBV2 and TRBJ2-2 gives the whole variable domain EPEVTQTPSHQVTQMGQEVILRCVPISNHLYFYWYRQILGQKVEFLVSFYNNEISEKSEIFDDQFSVERPDGSNFTLKIRSTKLEDSAMYFCASSGGSTGRATGELFFGEGSRLTVL.